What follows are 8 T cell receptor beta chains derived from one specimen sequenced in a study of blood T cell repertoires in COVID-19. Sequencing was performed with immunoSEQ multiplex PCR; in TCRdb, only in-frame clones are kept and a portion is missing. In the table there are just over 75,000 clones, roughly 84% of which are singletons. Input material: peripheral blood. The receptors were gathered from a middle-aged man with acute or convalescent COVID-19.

This CDR3 is CASSPSGLVSYEQYF. The DNA of the CDR3 is TGTGCCAGCTCACCTTCGGGACTAGTATCCTACGAGCAGTACTTC. This chain uses TRBV18 with TRBJ2-7; 8 bases are a match to TRBD2. The CDR3 extends over 15 amino acids. With V trimmed by 3 bases and J by 1 base, 5 bases remained unmatched. Germline CDR1 KGHSH, CDR2 LQKENI.

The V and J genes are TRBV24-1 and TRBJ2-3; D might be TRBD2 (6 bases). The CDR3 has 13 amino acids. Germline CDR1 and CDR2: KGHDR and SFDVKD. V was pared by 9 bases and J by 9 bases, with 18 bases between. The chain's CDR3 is CATPQGAGRTQYF. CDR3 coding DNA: TGTGCCACCCCCCAAGGTGCGGGACGGACGCAGTATTTT.

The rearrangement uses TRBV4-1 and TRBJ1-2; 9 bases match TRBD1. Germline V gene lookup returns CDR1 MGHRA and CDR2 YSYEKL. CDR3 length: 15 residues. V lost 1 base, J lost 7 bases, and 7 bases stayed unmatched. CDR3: CASSQARDRVSGYTF. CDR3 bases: TGCGCCAGCAGCCAAGCTCGGGACAGGGTTTCTGGCTACACCTTC.

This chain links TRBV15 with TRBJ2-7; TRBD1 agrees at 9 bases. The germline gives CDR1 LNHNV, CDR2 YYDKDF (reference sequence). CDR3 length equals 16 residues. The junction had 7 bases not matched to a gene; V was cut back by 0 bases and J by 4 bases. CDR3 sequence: CATSRDLPGQGYEQYF. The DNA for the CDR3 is TGTGCCACCAGCAGAGATCTTCCGGGACAGGGATACGAGCAGTACTTC.

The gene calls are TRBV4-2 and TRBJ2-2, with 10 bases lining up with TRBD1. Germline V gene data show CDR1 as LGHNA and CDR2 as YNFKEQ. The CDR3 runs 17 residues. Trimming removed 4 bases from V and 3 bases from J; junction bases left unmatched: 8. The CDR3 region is CASSPMTGGRDTGELFF. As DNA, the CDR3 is TGTGCCAGCAGCCCAATGACAGGGGGCAGAGACACCGGGGAGCTGTTTTTT.

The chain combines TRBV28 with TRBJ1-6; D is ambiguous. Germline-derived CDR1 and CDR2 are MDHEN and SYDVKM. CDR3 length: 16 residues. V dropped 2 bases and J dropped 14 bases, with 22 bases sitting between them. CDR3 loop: CASSLVLLTGVRALHF. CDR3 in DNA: TGTGCCAGCAGTTTAGTTCTCCTTACCGGAGTGAGGGCCCTCCACTTT.

CDR3 region: CASSRVTGELFF. CDR3 DNA: TGTGCCAGCAGCCGGGTTACCGGGGAGCTGTTTTTT. This chain uses TRBV28 with TRBJ2-2; D not resolved. Trimming took off 6 bases at V and 5 bases at J, with 7 bases between the two ends. Per germline, CDR1 MDHEN and CDR2 SYDVKM. The CDR3 length is 12 residues.

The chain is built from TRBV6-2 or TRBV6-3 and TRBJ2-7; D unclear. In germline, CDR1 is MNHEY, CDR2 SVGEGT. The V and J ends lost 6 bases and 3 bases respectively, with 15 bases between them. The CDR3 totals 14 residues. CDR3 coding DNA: TGTGCCAGCAGCCCACAGAGTCTCGACTACGAGCAGTACTTC. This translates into CASSPQSLDYEQYF.